Listed here is a single T cell receptor beta chain. Time point noted: baseline, week 1 (first vaccination visit). The sample's treatment: pre-vaccination baseline after standard-of-care therapy. New IDH1-mutant, ATRX-lost WHO grade 3 or 4 astrocytomas occurred in donors. The sample comes from a study of a mutant IDH1 vaccine in newly diagnosed glioma. About the research overall: Previous treatment comprised radiotherapy, temozolomide, or both, mostly both.

Repertoires were generated with immunoSEQ multiplex PCR, while TCRdb's copy carries only in-frame clones and drops some. The sample consists of 40,000 or so clones, roughly 92% of them appearing once. The length of the CDR3 is 15 residues. Germline CDR1 reads LGHNA; CDR2 reads YSLEER. V lost 0 bases to trimming and J lost 1 base, with 10 bases between them. The starting material was PBMCs, obtained from a glioma patient treated with radiotherapy, temozolomide or both. The chain carries TRBV4-3 and TRBJ2-7; TRBD2 is a possible D gene (6 bases). This receptor was taken from a man aged 18 to 35 with glioma. This CDR3 is CASSQDSSGSYEQYF. DNA of the CDR3: TGCGCCAGCAGCCAAGATAGTAGCGGATCCTACGAGCAGTACTTC.